Listed below are T cell receptor beta chains from one sample, sequenced in a study of blood T cell repertoires in COVID-19. Produced via immunoSEQ multiplex PCR; TCRdb's table is partial and in-frame only. This sample carries about 480,000 clones, less than 90% of them seen once, and the ten largest clones take about 8%. The material sequenced was peripheral blood. These receptor sequences come from a woman aged 45-65 years with COVID-19, enrolled during active disease. CDR3s include the opening cysteine and the closing phenylalanine or tryptophan. The D gene is left open where the match is weak. Clone size is shown for a subset of rows, as once, few, many or a class of expanded clone.

>TRBV2|TRBD2|.|TRBJ2-1|14
CARSGTSGYNEQFF
TGTGCCAGAAGCGGGACTAGCGGGTACAATGAGCAGTTCTTC
>TRBV12-3/TRBV12-4|.|.|TRBJ1-1|10
CASGVPEAFF
TGTGCCTCCGGGGTGCCTGAAGCTTTCTTT
>TRBV6-5|.|.|TRBJ1-1|12
CASRQGRTEAFF
TGTGCCAGCAGGCAGGGGCGCACTGAAGCTTTCTTT
>TRBV5-1|.|.|TRBJ2-5|13
CASSLPSEETQYF
TGCGCCAGCAGTCTCCCCAGCGAAGAGACCCAGTACTTC
>TRBV2|.|.|TRBJ2-3|12
CASSRPSDTQYF
TGTGCCAGCAGTCGTCCTTCAGATACGCAGTATTTT
>TRBV28|.|.|TRBJ1-5|15
CASSPPGGARQPQHF
TGTGCCAGCAGTCCTCCTGGGGGGGCACGGCAGCCCCAGCATTTT
>TRBV27|TRBD2|.|TRBJ2-1|14
CASSFGGGANEQFF
TGTGCCAGCAGTTTTGGCGGGGGGGCCAATGAGCAGTTCTTC
>TRBV19|.|few|TRBJ1-5|14
CASGTPISNQPQHF
TGTGCCAGCGGGACACCTATTAGCAATCAGCCCCAGCATTTT
>TRBV7-3|.|.|TRBJ2-1|14
CASSPGTYGGEQFF
TGTGCCAGCAGCCCAGGGACTTACGGGGGTGAGCAGTTCTTC
>TRBV30|TRBD1|.|TRBJ2-2|14
CAWSDRGRPGELFF
TGTGCCTGGAGTGACAGGGGGCGCCCCGGGGAGCTGTTTTTT
>TRBV24-1|TRBD1|few|TRBJ2-5|14
CATSDPTGEETQYF
TGTGCCACCAGTGATCCTACAGGGGAAGAGACCCAGTACTTC
>TRBV10-2|TRBD1|.|TRBJ2-1|14
CASRGQGASNEQFF
TGCGCCAGCAGGGGACAGGGGGCTTCCAATGAGCAGTTCTTC
>TRBV5-4|TRBD2|.|TRBJ2-7|15
CASSLDGGVLYEQYF
TGTGCCAGCAGCTTGGACGGGGGGGTTCTCTACGAGCAGTACTTC
>TRBV5-1|.|once|TRBJ2-5|13
CASSLGGGETQYF
TGCGCCAGCAGCTTGGGTGGCGGGGAGACCCAGTACTTC
>TRBV2|.|.|TRBJ1-6|14
CASSEGGPGTPLHF
TGTGCCAGCAGTGAAGGAGGGCCCGGGACACCCCTCCACTTT
>TRBV19|.|.|TRBJ1-3|13
CASSQGTGNTIYF
TGTGCCAGTAGCCAGGGGACTGGAAACACCATATATTTT
>TRBV21-1|.|.|TRBJ2-1|16
CASSGTRGGSYNEQFF
TGTGCCAGCAGCGGGACGCGGGGGGGATCATACAATGAGCAGTTCTTC
>TRBV7-9|.|.|TRBJ1-3|15
CASRPTDTSGNTIYF
TGTGCCAGCAGACCAACCGACACTTCTGGAAACACCATATATTTT
>TRBV4-1|TRBD2|.|TRBJ2-2|20
CASSQEGLAGVSANTGELFF
TGCGCCAGCAGCCAAGAAGGACTAGCGGGGGTCTCGGCGAACACCGGGGAGCTGTTTTTT
>TRBV6-5|.|.|TRBJ2-1|12
CASRQAVNEQFF
TGTGCCAGCAGACAAGCGGTCAATGAGCAGTTCTTC
>TRBV29-1|TRBD1|once|TRBJ1-1|15
CSVETAGGPNTEAFF
TGCAGCGTTGAAACGGCAGGGGGCCCGAACACTGAAGCTTTCTTT
>TRBV4-1|TRBD1|once|TRBJ1-2|16
CASSHDTLTGGDGYTF
TGCGCCAGCAGCCACGATACTTTAACAGGGGGCGATGGCTACACCTTC
>TRBV20-1|TRBD1|.|TRBJ1-1|13
CSAGDRAATEAFF
TGCAGTGCTGGTGACAGGGCGGCGACTGAAGCTTTCTTT
>TRBV5-4|TRBD1|.|TRBJ1-2|13
CASSLTGGAGYTF
TGTGCCAGCAGCCTGACAGGGGGCGCGGGCTACACCTTC
>TRBV30|.|.|TRBJ1-2|11
CAWSQTGFYTF
TGTGCCTGGAGCCAGACAGGTTTCTACACCTTC
>TRBV2|TRBD1|.|TRBJ1-2|13
CASSGTGAVGYTF
TGTGCCAGCAGTGGGACAGGCGCCGTAGGCTACACCTTC
>TRBV6-1|.|.|TRBJ2-2|16
CASSGGALPGAGELFF
TGTGCCAGCAGTGGTGGGGCCCTCCCGGGGGCCGGGGAGCTGTTTTTT
>TRBV11-2|TRBD2|.|TRBJ2-2|16
CASSPPSGANTGELFF
TGTGCCAGCAGCCCACCAAGCGGGGCGAACACCGGGGAGCTGTTTTTT
>TRBV10-1|.|.|TRBJ1-5|16
CASSESGRQDNQPQHF
TGCGCCAGCAGTGAGAGCGGGAGACAGGACAATCAGCCCCAGCATTTT
>TRBV19|.|.|TRBJ1-2|17
CASSKAAEYVFNYGYTF
TGTGCCAGTAGTAAGGCGGCAGAATATGTTTTTAACTATGGCTACACCTTC
>TRBV27|.|.|TRBJ1-1|13
CASSLREDTEAFF
TGTGCCAGCAGTTTAAGGGAGGACACTGAAGCTTTCTTT